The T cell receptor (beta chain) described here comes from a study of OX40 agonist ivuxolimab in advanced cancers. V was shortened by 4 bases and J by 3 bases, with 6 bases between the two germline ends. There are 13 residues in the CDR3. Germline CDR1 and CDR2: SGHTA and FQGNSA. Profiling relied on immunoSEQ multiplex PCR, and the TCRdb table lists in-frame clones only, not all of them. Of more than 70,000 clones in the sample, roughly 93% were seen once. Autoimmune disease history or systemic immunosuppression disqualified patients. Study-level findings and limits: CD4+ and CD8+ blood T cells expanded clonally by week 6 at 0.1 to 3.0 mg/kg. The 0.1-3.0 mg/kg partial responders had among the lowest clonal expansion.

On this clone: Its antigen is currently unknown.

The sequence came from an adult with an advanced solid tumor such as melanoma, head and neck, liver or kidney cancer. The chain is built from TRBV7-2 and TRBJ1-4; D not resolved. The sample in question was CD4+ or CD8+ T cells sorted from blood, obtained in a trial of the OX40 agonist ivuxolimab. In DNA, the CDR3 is TGTGCCAGCAGCTCTCACCCTAATGAAAAACTGTTTTTT. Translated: CASSSHPNEKLFF.